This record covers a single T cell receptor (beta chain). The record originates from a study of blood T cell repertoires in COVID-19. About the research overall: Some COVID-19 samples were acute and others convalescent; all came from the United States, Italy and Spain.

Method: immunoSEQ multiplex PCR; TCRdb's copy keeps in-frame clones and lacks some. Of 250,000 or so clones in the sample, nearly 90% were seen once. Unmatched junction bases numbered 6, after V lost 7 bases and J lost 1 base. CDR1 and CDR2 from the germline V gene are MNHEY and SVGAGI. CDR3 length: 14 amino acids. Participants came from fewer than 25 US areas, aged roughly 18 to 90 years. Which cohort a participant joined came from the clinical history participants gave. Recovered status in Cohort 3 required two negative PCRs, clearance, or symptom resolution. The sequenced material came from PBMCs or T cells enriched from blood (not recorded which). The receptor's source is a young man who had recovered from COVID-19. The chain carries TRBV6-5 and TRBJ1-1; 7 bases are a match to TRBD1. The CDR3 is CASTVQGKNTEAFF. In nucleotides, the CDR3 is TGTGCCAGCACGGTACAGGGGAAGAACACTGAAGCTTTCTTT.